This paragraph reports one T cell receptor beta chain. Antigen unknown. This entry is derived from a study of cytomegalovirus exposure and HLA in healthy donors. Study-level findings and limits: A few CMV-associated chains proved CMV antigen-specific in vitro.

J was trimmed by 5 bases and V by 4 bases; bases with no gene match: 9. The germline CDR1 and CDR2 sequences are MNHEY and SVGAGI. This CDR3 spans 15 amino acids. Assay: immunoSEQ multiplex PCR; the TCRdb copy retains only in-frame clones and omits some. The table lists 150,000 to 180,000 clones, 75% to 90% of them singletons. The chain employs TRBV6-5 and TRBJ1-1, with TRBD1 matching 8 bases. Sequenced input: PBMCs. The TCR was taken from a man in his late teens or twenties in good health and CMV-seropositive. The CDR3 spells CASSSRQGIGTEAFF. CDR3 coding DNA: TGTGCCAGCAGTTCACGACAGGGGATCGGGACTGAAGCTTTCTTT.